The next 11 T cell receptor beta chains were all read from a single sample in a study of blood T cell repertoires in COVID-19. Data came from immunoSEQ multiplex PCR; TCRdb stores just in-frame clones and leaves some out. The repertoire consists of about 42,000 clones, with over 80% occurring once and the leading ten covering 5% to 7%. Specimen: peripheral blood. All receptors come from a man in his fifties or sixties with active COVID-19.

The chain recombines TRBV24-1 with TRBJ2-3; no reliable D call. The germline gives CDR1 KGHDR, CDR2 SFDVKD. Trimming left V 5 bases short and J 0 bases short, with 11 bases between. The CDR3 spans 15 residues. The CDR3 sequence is CATSGGQTSTDTQYF. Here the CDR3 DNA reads TGTGCCACCAGTGGAGGCCAAACTAGCACAGATACGCAGTATTTT.

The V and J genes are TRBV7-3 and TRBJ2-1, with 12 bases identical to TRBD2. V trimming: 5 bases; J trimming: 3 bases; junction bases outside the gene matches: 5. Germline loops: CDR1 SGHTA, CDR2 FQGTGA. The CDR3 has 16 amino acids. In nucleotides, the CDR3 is TGTGCCAGCAGCAAAGGACTAGCGGGAATCTACAATGAGCAGTTCTTC. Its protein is CASSKGLAGIYNEQFF.

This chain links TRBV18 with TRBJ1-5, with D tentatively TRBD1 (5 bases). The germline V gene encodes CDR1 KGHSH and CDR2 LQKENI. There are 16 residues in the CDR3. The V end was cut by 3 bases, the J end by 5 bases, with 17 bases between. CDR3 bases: TGTGCCAGCTCACCCCAGCACGGGGGGTCGGATCAGCCCCAGCATTTT. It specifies CASSPQHGGSDQPQHF.

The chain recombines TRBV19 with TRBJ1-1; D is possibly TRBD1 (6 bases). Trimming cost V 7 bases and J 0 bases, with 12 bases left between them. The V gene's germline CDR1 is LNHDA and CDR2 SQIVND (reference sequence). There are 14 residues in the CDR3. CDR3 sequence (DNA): TGTGCCAGTAAAGGGGGAAACATGAACACTGAAGCTTTCTTT. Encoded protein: CASKGGNMNTEAFF.

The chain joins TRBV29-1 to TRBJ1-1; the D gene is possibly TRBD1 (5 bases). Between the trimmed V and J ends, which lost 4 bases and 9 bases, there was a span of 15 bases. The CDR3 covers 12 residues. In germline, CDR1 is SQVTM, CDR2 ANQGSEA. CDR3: CSVAERGSKAFF. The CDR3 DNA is TGCAGCGTTGCAGAAAGGGGATCCAAAGCTTTCTTT.

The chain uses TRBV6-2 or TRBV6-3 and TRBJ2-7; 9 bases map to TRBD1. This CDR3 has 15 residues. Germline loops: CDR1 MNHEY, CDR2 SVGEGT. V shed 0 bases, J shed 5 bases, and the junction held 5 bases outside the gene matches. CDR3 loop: CASSYSRTGENEQYF. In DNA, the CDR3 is TGTGCCAGCAGTTACTCGAGGACAGGGGAAAACGAGCAGTACTTC.

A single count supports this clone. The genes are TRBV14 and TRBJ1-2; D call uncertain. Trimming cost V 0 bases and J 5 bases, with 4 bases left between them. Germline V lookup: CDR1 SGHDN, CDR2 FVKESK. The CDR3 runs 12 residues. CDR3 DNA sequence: TGTGCCAGCAGCCAAGATCGGTATGGCTACACCTTC. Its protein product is CASSQDRYGYTF.

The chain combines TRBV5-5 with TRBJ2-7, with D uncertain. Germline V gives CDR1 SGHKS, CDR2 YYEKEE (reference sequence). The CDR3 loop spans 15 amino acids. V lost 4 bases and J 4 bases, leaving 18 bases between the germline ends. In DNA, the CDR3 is TGTGCCAGCAGCCGTAGCTTCGATCCCCAGTACGAGCAGTACTTC. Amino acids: CASSRSFDPQYEQYF.

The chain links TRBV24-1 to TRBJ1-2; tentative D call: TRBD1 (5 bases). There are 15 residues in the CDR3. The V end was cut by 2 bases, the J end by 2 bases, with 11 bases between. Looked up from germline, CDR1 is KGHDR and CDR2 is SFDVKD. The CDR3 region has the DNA TGTGCCACCAGTGATTATGGTCGGGGGAACTATGGCTACACCTTC. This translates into CATSDYGRGNYGYTF.

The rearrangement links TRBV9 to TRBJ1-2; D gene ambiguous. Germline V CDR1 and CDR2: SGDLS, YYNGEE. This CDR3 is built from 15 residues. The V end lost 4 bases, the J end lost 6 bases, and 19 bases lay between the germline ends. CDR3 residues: CASSSPGGQIHGYTF. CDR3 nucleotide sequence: TGTGCCAGCAGCTCCCCGGGAGGCCAGATACATGGCTACACCTTC.

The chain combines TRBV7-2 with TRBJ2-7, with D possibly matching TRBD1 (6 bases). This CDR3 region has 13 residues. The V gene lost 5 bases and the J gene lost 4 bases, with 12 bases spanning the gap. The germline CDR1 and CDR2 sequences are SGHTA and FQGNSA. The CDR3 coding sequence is TGTGCCAGCAGCCGCGGACAGATTTACGAGCAGTACTTC. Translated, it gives CASSRGQIYEQYF.